This T cell receptor beta chain came from a study of blood T cell repertoires in COVID-19. In the study overall: COVID-19 samples collected from the United States, Italy and Spain covered acute and convalescent phases. T cells, B-cell-depleted T cells, or PBMCs supplied cDNA or gDNA.

The CDR3 sequence is 13 residues long. Germline V gene sequence: CDR1 SEHNR, CDR2 FQNEAQ (reference sequence). V was pared by 3 bases and J by 10 bases, with 6 bases of the junction left unmatched. As handled by the study authors: The authors estimated nucleated cell counts from reference gene primer amplification. Sequenced by immunoSEQ multiplex PCR; TCRdb stores in-frame clones only, minus some. D and trimming were read from the DNA, whereas the V and J calls and clone size are those reported in that table. This sample yields more than 300,000 clones, of which roughly 90% are seen a single time; roughly 6.7% belongs to the top ten.

This clonotype was obtained from a man between 18 and 29 years old who had recovered from COVID-19. The material sequenced was peripheral blood. The J gene is TRBJ2-1, the V gene TRBV7-9, with 7 bases that match TRBD1. CDR3: CASSFTGVSEQFF. CDR3 in DNA: TGTGCCAGCAGCTTTACAGGGGTCTCGGAGCAGTTCTTC.